This T cell receptor (beta chain) came from a study of cytomegalovirus exposure and HLA in healthy donors. Study-level background: Among roughly 180 million T cells, an earlier analysis found 90 million to 130 million unique TCR beta sequences.

Primers: 60 Vbeta forward and 13 Jbeta reverse. Sequencing was performed with immunoSEQ multiplex PCR; in TCRdb, only in-frame clones are kept and a portion is missing. The sample holds approximately 140,000 clones; around 78% are singletons and the top ten take roughly 3.1%. This clone has just a few counts. Its target is not known. The CDR3 length is 18 residues. Germline V gives CDR1 MGHDK, CDR2 SYGVNS. V lost 3 bases and J lost 4; bases outside the gene matches: 12. Study-level findings and limits: The study dropped some indistinguishable V segments, TRBV6-2 and TRBV6-3 among them. Accurate predictions that matched the HLA-A and HLA-B alleles of most subjects were reportedly made from TCR beta sequences. According to an earlier analysis, most TCR beta V segments yielded productive rearrangements about 87% or about 30% of the time.

The sequence derives from a man aged 40-55 years in good health and CMV-seropositive. This chain links TRBV25-1 with TRBJ1-4; 9 bases are a match to TRBD1. The sequencing sample was made of PBMCs. Here the CDR3 DNA reads TGTGCCAGCAGTGACCTAAAGGGGGACAGGGTTATTAATGAAAAACTGTTTTTT. It translates to CASSDLKGDRVINEKLFF.